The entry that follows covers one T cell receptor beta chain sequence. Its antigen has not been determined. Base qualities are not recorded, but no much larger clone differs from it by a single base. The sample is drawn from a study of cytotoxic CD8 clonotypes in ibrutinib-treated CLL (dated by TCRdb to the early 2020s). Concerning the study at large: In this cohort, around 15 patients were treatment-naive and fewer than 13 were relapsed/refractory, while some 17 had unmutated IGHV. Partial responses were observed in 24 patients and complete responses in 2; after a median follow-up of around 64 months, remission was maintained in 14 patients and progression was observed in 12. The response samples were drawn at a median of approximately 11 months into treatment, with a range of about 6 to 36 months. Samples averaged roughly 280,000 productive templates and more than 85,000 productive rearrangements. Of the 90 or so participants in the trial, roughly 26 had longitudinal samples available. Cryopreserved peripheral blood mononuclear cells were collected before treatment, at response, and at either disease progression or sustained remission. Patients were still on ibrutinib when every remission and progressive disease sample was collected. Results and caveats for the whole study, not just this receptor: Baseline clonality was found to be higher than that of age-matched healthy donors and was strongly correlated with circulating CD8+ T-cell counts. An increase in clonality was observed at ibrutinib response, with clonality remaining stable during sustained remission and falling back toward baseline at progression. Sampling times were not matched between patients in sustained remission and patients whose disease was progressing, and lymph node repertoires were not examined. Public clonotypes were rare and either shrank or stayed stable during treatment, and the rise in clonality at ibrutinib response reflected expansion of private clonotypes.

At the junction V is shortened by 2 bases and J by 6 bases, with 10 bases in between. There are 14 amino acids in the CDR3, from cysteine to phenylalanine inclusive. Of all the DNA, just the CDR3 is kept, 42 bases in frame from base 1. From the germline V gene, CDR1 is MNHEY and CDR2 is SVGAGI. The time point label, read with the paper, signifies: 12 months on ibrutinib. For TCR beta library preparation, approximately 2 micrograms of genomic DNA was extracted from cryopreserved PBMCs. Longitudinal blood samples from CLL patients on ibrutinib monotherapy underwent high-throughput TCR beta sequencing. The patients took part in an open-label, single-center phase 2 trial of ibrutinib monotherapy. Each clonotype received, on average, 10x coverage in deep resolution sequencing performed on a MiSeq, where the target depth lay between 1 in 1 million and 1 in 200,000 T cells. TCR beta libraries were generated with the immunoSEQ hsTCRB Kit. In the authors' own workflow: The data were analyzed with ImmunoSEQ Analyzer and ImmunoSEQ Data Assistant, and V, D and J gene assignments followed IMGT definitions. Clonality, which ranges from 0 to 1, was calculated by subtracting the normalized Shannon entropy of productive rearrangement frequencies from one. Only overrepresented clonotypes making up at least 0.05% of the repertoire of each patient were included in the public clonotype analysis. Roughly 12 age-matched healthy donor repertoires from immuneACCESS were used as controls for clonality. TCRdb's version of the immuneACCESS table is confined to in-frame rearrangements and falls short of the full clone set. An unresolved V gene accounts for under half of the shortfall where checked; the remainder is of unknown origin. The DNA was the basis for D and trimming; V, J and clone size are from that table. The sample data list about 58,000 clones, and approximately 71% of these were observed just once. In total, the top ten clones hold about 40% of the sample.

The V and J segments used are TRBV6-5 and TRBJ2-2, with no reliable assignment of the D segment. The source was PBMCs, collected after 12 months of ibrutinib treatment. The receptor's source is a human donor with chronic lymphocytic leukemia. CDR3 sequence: CASSYRSPPGELFF. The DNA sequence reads TGTGCCAGCAGTTACAGGTCCCCCCCCGGGGAGCTGTTTTTT.